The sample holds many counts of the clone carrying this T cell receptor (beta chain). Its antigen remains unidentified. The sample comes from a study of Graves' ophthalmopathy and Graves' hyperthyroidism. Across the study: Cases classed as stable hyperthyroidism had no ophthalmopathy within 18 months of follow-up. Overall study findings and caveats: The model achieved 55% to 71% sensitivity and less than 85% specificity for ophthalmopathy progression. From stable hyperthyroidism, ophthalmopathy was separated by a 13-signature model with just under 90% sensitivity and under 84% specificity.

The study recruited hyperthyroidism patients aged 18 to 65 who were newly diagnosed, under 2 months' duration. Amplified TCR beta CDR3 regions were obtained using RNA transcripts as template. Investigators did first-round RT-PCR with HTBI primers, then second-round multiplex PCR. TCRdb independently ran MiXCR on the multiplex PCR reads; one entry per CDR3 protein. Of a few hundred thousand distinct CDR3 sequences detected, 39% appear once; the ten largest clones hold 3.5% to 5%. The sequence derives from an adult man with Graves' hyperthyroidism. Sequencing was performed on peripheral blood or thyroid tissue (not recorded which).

The CDR3 DNA is TGTGCCAGCATGGGGACAGCTGAAGCTTTCTTT. This encodes CASMGTAEAFF. The chain has TRBV2 and TRBJ1-1; 7 nucleotides agree with TRBD1. After removal of 7 bases from V and 6 bases from J, the junction contained 2 bases not matched to a gene. Germline CDR1 reads SNHLY; CDR2 reads FYNNEI. The CDR3 is 11 residues long.